Given below is one T cell receptor beta chain in context. Produced via immunoSEQ multiplex PCR; TCRdb's table is partial and in-frame only. This sample carries 220,000 or so clones, 84% of them seen once, and the ten largest clones take 15% to 20%. The record originates from a study of blood T cell repertoires in COVID-19. Looked up from germline, CDR1 is KGHDR and CDR2 is SFDVKD. Trimming cost V 3 bases and J 0 bases, with 11 bases left between them. The CDR3 extends over 16 amino acids. The sequencing sample was made of peripheral blood. This rearrangement joins TRBV24-1 to TRBJ1-3; a weak D match, TRBD1 (5 bases). The sequence was collected from a man younger than 45 with active or convalescent COVID-19. CDR3 nucleotides: TGTGCCACCAGTGATCCTCAGGGAGGCTCTGGAAACACCATATATTTT. Protein: CATSDPQGGSGNTIYF.